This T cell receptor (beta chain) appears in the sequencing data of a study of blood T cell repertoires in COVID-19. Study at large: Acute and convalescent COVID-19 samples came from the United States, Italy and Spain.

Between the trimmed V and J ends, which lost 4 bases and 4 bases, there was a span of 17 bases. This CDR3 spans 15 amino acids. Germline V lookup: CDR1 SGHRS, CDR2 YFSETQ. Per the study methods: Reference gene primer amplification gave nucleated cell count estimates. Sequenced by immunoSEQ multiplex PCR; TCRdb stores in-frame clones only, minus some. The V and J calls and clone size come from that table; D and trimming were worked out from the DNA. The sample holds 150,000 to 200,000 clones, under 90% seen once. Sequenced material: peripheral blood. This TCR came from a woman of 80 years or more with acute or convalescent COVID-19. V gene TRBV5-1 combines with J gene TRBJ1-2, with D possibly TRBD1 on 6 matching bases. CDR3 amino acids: CASSPLQGRSYGYTF. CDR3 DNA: TGCGCCAGCAGCCCCCTACAGGGTAGGAGCTATGGCTACACCTTC.